A selection of T cell receptor beta chains follows, all from one sample in a study of long-term antiretroviral therapy in people with HIV. Clones were read by immunoSEQ multiplex PCR, and TCRdb kept only the in-frame ones, dropping some. Of about 12,000 clones in the sample, 82% were seen once. The sample consisted of unsorted PBMCs, taken just over 8 years after starting antiretroviral therapy. These receptors originate from a man aged 45 to 65 with HIV. Both conserved end residues are part of each CDR3. The D gene is left open where the match is weak. Only some rows state a clone size, as once, few, many or a class for expanded clones.

>TRBD2|TRBJ2-3|TRBV11-3|NA
CASSSGTSGVDTQYF
TGTGCCAGCAGCTCCGGGACTAGCGGGGTAGATACGCAGTATTTT
>NA|TRBJ2-3|TRBV9|NA
CASSVGLASTDTQYF
TGTGCCAGCAGCGTAGGCCTAGCTAGCACAGATACGCAGTATTTT
>NA|TRBJ2-7|TRBV7-9|once
CASSFPDIDSYEQYF
TGTGCCAGCAGCTTCCCGGACATAGACTCCTACGAGCAGTACTTC
>TRBD2|TRBJ2-1|TRBV5-6|few
CASSFGLAGNEQFF
TGTGCCAGCAGCTTCGGACTAGCGGGCAATGAGCAGTTCTTC
>TRBD2|TRBJ2-7|TRBV9|NA
CASSQDLAGISYEQYF
TGTGCCAGCAGCCAAGACCTAGCGGGGATCTCCTACGAGCAGTACTTC
>NA|TRBJ1-3|TRBV9|NA
CASSVGGFSGNTIYF
TGTGCCAGCAGCGTGGGGGGGTTCTCTGGAAACACCATATATTTT
>NA|TRBJ1-2|TRBV11-2|NA
CASSSGAARFNYGYTF
TGTGCCAGCAGCTCGGGGGCGGCGAGGTTCAACTATGGCTACACCTTC
>TRBD1|TRBJ1-4|TRBV9|NA
CASSGSDRSNEKLFF
TGTGCCAGCAGCGGATCGGACAGGTCTAATGAAAAACTGTTTTTT
>TRBD1|TRBJ1-6|TRBV27|NA
CASSPGTGNRSPLHF
TGTGCCAGCAGTCCAGGGACAGGGAACAGGTCACCCCTCCACTTT
>NA|TRBJ1-5|TRBV11-2|NA
CASSLGDSSNQPQHF
TGTGCCAGCAGCTTAGGGGATTCGAGCAATCAGCCCCAGCATTTT
>NA|TRBJ2-2|TRBV5-6|NA
CASSLVAGWNTGELFF
TGTGCCAGCAGCTTGGTTGCGGGGTGGAACACCGGGGAGCTGTTTTTT
>NA|TRBJ2-7|TRBV6-1|few
CASGAPYEQYF
TGTGCCAGCGGGGCACCCTACGAGCAGTACTTC
>NA|TRBJ1-1|TRBV4-2|NA
CASSQEGEDTEAFF
TGTGCCAGCAGCCAAGAGGGGGAGGACACTGAAGCTTTCTTT
>TRBD1|TRBJ1-2|TRBV4-1|NA
CASSQERDSYYGYTF
TGCGCCAGCAGCCAAGAAAGGGACAGTTACTATGGCTACACCTTC
>TRBD1|TRBJ2-1|TRBV6-1|once
CASSDAGDRLYNEQFF
TGTGCCAGCAGTGACGCCGGGGACAGGCTCTACAATGAGCAGTTCTTC
>NA|TRBJ1-2|TRBV4-1|NA
CASRETGNSGYTF
TGCGCCAGCAGAGAAACAGGGAATTCTGGCTACACCTTC
>NA|TRBJ2-3|TRBV7-6|NA
CASSLGLKDTQYF
TGTGCCAGCAGCTTGGGATTAAAAGATACGCAGTATTTT
>NA|TRBJ2-5|TRBV7-8|NA
CASSLLGPGEETQYF
TGTGCCAGCAGCTTACTTGGACCTGGAGAGGAGACCCAGTACTTC
>NA|TRBJ2-2|TRBV2|NA
CASIALNTGELFF
TGTGCCAGCATTGCCCTGAACACCGGGGAGCTGTTTTTT
>NA|TRBJ2-7|TRBV6-1|few
CASSERVYEQYF
TGTGCCAGCAGTGAACGGGTCTACGAGCAGTACTTC
>NA|TRBJ2-1|TRBV2|NA
CASSRYPGAFEQFF
TGTGCCAGCAGCCGGTATCCGGGGGCGTTTGAGCAGTTCTTC
>NA|TRBJ2-1|TRBV2|NA
CASSVARGPRRGNEQFF
TGTGCCAGCAGTGTCGCGCGGGGGCCACGGAGAGGCAATGAGCAGTTCTTC
>NA|TRBJ2-6|TRBV2|few
CASSEEGEANVLTF
TGTGCCAGCAGTGAAGAAGGGGAAGCCAACGTCCTGACTTTC
>NA|TRBJ2-2|TRBV19|NA
CASSTYEGDTGELFF
TGTGCCAGTAGTACCTATGAGGGGGACACCGGGGAGCTGTTTTTT
>NA|TRBJ2-7|TRBV5-6|NA
CASSLWGSYEQYF
TGTGCCAGCAGCTTGTGGGGGAGCTACGAGCAGTACTTC
>TRBD1|TRBJ2-2|TRBV18|NA
CASSPVGQVGSTGELFF
TGTGCCAGCTCACCAGTAGGACAGGTGGGCTCCACCGGGGAGCTGTTTTTT
>TRBD2|TRBJ2-1|TRBV10-2|NA
CASRPGTSGYNEQFF
TGCGCCAGCAGGCCCGGGACTAGCGGGTACAATGAGCAGTTCTTC
>NA|TRBJ1-1|TRBV7-9|NA
CASSFDKNTEAFF
TGTGCCAGCAGTTTTGACAAAAACACTGAAGCTTTCTTT
>NA|TRBJ2-7|TRBV7-6|NA
CASSLGDISSYEQYF
TGTGCCAGCAGCTTAGGGGACATAAGCTCCTACGAGCAGTACTTC
>NA|TRBJ1-1|TRBV4-1|NA
CASSPTVMNTEAFF
TGCGCCAGCAGCCCCACAGTGATGAACACTGAAGCTTTCTTT
>NA|TRBJ2-7|TRBV30|once
CAWSDPYEQYF
TGTGCCTGGAGTGACCCCTACGAGCAGTACTTC